A selection of T cell receptor beta chains follows, all from one sample in a study of patients and donors after allogeneic stem cell transplantation. TCRdb reprocessed the RT-PCR reads via MiXCR and lists one record per CDR3 protein. The sample lists some 230,000 distinct CDR3 sequences; roughly 13% were seen once. Material for sequencing was blood, either unsorted or a sorted T cell fraction (not recorded which). These TCRs come from a human donor who was either an allogeneic HSCT recipient or a stem cell or donor lymphocyte infusion donor (not recorded which). It is not recorded whose cells these are; they may come from a transplant donor. Both conserved end residues are part of each CDR3.

J,V,CDR3
TRBJ2-7,TRBV6-5,CASSSVWGPDSYEQYF
TRBJ1-1,TRBV5-4,CASTRQRGAYTEAFF
TRBJ1-1,TRBV12-3/TRBV12-4,CASSRRLGVNSEAFF
TRBJ2-3,TRBV3-1,CASSQDIGDGADTQYF
TRBJ1-3,TRBV30,CAWSVIGGNTIYF
TRBJ2-7,TRBV12-3/TRBV12-4,CASRADPGDEQYF
TRBJ2-7,TRBV5-1,CASSLVAGAFGSYEQYF
TRBJ1-1,TRBV2,CASTLGQSRSWAFF
TRBJ2-7,TRBV20-1,CSANQGSYEQYF
TRBJ1-5,TRBV20-1,CSANGPGLNQPQHF
TRBJ2-7,TRBV24-1,CATSAAGTEAYEQYF
TRBJ2-5,TRBV7-3,CASSPGGFNQETQYF
TRBJ2-6,TRBV6-1,CASSALQGTGANVLTF
TRBJ2-3,TRBV6-1,CASSPWGRVEDTQYF
TRBJ2-7,TRBV6-1,CASNAEGRVSSYEQYF
TRBJ1-2,TRBV20-1,CSASGTGFDYGYTF
TRBJ2-4,TRBV20-1,CSASQTRSLMIQYF
TRBJ2-7,TRBV27,CASSPDSVYEQYF
TRBJ2-3,TRBV15,CATSSTGDRTDTQYF
TRBJ2-7,TRBV4-1,CASSQNSALEGQYF
TRBJ2-5,TRBV5-1,CASSRPNAGGQTQYF
TRBJ2-1,TRBV5-1,CASSSSGRGSDEQFF
TRBJ2-3,TRBV10-3,CAISFHQTDTQYF